The clone carrying this T cell receptor (beta chain) was observed once. Its antigen is not identified. This record comes from a study of radiotherapy plus CTLA-4 blockade in lung cancer. At the level of the study: Objective responses were seen in about a sixth of patients, disease control in about 30%.

Ipilimumab CTLA-4 blockade and focal radiation were given to patients with chemo-refractory metastatic non-small-cell lung cancer. Study-level points and caveats: Clones derived from tumor TCRs expanded in blood after radiotherapy plus ipilimumab. Together with interferon-beta, which increased in serum after radiation, early dynamic changes in blood T cell clones were reportedly the best predictors of response.

The assay was immunoSEQ multiplex PCR, and TCRdb's table has in-frame clones only and misses some. The sample has about 110,000 clones; about 80% are singletons. Germline CDR1 reads SGHDN; CDR2 reads FVKESK. The CDR3 runs to 14 residues. The ends were cut back, 3 bases at V and 6 bases at J, with 14 bases in the middle. The V and J genes are TRBV14 and TRBJ1-1; the D gene is possibly TRBD1 (6 bases). The material sequenced was peripheral blood, taken from a patient treated with radiotherapy plus ipilimumab. The receptor was isolated from a human donor with non-small cell lung cancer that progressed on radiotherapy plus ipilimumab. Some clones in this sample may be carry-over from other donors' samples. The CDR3 bases are TGTGCCAGCAGCCAGAGACAGGCAAACGCTGAAGCTTTCTTT. This sequence encodes CASSQRQANAEAFF.